Reported below is one TCR beta chain. Its antigen is as yet unknown. The data stem from a study of graft-versus-host responses after intestinal transplantation. Assay used: immunoSEQ multiplex PCR; TCRdb lists only in-frame clones, some missing. The sample lists some 130,000 clones, about 92% occurring once. This CDR3 region has 15 residues. Germline V gene data show CDR1 as SQVTM and CDR2 as ANQGSEA. Trimming removed 5 bases from V and 0 bases from J, with 16 bases in between. The gene calls are TRBV29-1 and TRBJ1-2; D remains unclear. The sample was unstimulated CD4+ T cells sorted from spleen or lymph node cells, taken before intestinal transplant. The sequence was collected from a human donor who received an intestinal transplant. The CDR3 region has the DNA TGCAGCGTTTTTAATCCGGACGCCGCTAACTATGGCTACACCTTC. Protein: CSVFNPDAANYGYTF.